The entry below gives a single T cell receptor beta chain sequence along with its context. The antigen is undetermined. A 6-nucleotide sample barcode was carried by the UMIs, which template switching added. Nested PCRs (16 and 9 cycles, two total) were applied to TCRalpha and TCRbeta cDNA. One entry per CDR3 protein, without DNA, is what TCRdb gives after re-calling the 5' RACE reads. The sample totals about 300,000 distinct CDR3 sequences. Germline assignment: CDR1 SGHDN and CDR2 FVKESK. The CDR3 length is 14 residues. The data are from a study of monozygotic twins with inflammatory bowel disease. Whole blood that had not undergone T cell sorting provided the isolated total RNA. Study findings and constraints: TCRbeta diversity (inverse Simpson) was lower in IBD patients than in healthy co-twins.

The V and J genes are TRBV14 and TRBJ2-5; the D call of TRBD1 rests on TCRdb alone, since no DNA is present to check it. The specimen was blood. The TCR was taken from a human donor with ulcerative colitis or Crohn's disease, or a healthy co-twin of an affected twin (not recorded which). CDR3 sequence: CASRMTGNQETQYF.